Below are 15 T cell receptor beta chains sequenced from a single sample in a study of control samples from healthy donors and cancer patients. TCRdb's table, derived via immunoSEQ multiplex PCR, lists solely in-frame clones and lacks some. Of 150,000 to 200,000 clones in the sample, nearly 90% were seen once. Sequenced sample: blood. The receptor set was obtained from a woman in her forties or fifties in good health.

This chain uses TRBV27 with TRBJ2-7, with 15 positions matching TRBD2. The germline gives CDR1 MNHEY, CDR2 SMNVEV (reference sequence). J lost 1 base, V lost 5 bases, and 18 bases had no gene match. CDR3 size: 21 residues. CDR3 sequence: CASSPGLAGGPASVWSYEQYF. CDR3 DNA: TGTGCCAGCAGTCCCGGACTAGCGGGAGGGCCCGCCTCCGTATGGTCCTACGAGCAGTACTTC.

The J gene is TRBJ2-7, the V gene TRBV29-1; the match to TRBD1 covers 8 bases. This CDR3 has 14 amino acids. The V segment lost 6 bases and the J segment 0 bases; nucleotides outside the gene matches: 7. The germline V gene encodes CDR1 SQVTM and CDR2 ANQGSEA. The CDR3 loop is CSVAGTGTSYEQYF. Written as DNA, the CDR3 is TGCAGCGTAGCCGGGACAGGAACCTCCTACGAGCAGTACTTC.

The chain is built from TRBV5-1 and TRBJ1-5; weak D call: TRBD1 (5 bases). Germline-derived CDR1 and CDR2 are SGHRS and YFSETQ. This CDR3 comprises 15 residues. V was trimmed by 0 bases and J by 3 bases, leaving 10 bases between them. The CDR3 region is CASSLEGEPNQPQHF. Here the CDR3 DNA reads TGCGCCAGCAGCTTGGAAGGGGAGCCCAATCAGCCCCAGCATTTT.

The chain uses TRBV28 and TRBJ2-1; 13 positions agree with TRBD2. Trimming cost V 6 bases and J 7 bases; bases outside gene matches: 6. The CDR3 runs 15 residues. The germline V gene encodes CDR1 MDHEN and CDR2 SYDVKM. CDR3 DNA: TGTGCCAGCAGGGGCACTAGCGGGGGGGCTAATGAGCAGTTCTTC. Translated: CASRGTSGGANEQFF.

The chain uses TRBV2 and TRBJ1-1; D possibly corresponds to TRBD1 (6 bases). CDR3 length: 14 residues. The V end was cut by 7 bases, the J end by 0 bases, with 12 bases between. CDR1 SNHLY and CDR2 FYNNEI come from the germline V gene. As DNA, the CDR3 is TGTGCCAGCACATCACAGGGCGTGAACACTGAAGCTTTCTTT. It codes for CASTSQGVNTEAFF.

This clone was recorded once. The chain combines TRBV6-6 with TRBJ1-1, with D possibly being TRBD1 (6 bases). Trimming left V 6 bases short and J 0 bases short, with 14 bases between. The CDR3 totals 15 residues. Looked up from germline, CDR1 is MNHNY and CDR2 is SVGAGI (reference sequence). The CDR3 loop reads CASRSLGQMNTEAFF. CDR3 sequence (DNA): TGTGCCAGCAGGTCCCTCGGACAGATGAACACTGAAGCTTTCTTT.

The chain uses TRBV6-6 and TRBJ1-6; 8 bases line up with TRBD1. V lost 6 bases, J lost 0 bases, and 4 bases stayed unmatched. CDR1 and CDR2 (germline): MNHNY, SVGAGI (reference sequence). The CDR3 runs 16 residues. The CDR3, as DNA: TGTGCCAGCAGGAAAACAGGGGGCTCCTATAATTCACCCCTCCACTTT. It codes for CASRKTGGSYNSPLHF.

The CDR3 here is CASSPLRAAGELFF. Here the CDR3 DNA reads TGTGCCAGCTCACCACTCCGGGCTGCTGGGGAGCTGTTTTTT. The chain employs TRBV18 and TRBJ2-2, with no clear D. There are 14 residues in the CDR3. V was pared by 1 base and J by 8 bases, with 11 bases between. Germline CDR1 and CDR2: KGHSH and LQKENI.

This clone is a singleton in its sample. V gene TRBV3-1 (or the pseudogene TRBV3-2) combines with J gene TRBJ2-7, with 7 bases identical to TRBD1. Germline V CDR1 and CDR2: LGHDT, YNNKEL (reference sequence). This CDR3 spans 15 amino acids. Trimming removed 6 bases from V and 3 bases from J; junction bases left unmatched: 11. CDR3 DNA: TGTGCCAGCAGGCTGAGACAGGGTGTTTTCTACGAGCAGTACTTC. Translating it yields CASRLRQGVFYEQYF.

The CDR3 region has the DNA TGCAGTGCTAGTAGGTCTAGTCTTCCCAATGAGCAGTTCTTC. It translates to CSASRSSLPNEQFF. The V call is TRBV20-1, the J call TRBJ2-1; D gene unclear. The V end was cut by 3 bases, the J end by 6 bases, with 15 bases between. CDR1 is DFQATT and CDR2 is SNEGSKA in the germline V gene (reference sequence). This CDR3 spans 14 amino acids.

This rearrangement joins TRBV3-1 (or the pseudogene TRBV3-2) to TRBJ2-1; D is undetermined. The germline gives CDR1 LGHDT, CDR2 YNNKEL (reference sequence). There are 14 residues in the CDR3. The V gene lost 3 bases and the J gene lost 3 bases, with 9 bases spanning the gap. This CDR3 reads CASSQSGRYNEQFF. Written as DNA, the CDR3 is TGTGCCAGCAGCCAGTCCGGACGCTACAATGAGCAGTTCTTC.

This chain joins TRBV6-1 and TRBJ1-5; 9 nucleotides align to TRBD1. Germline-derived CDR1 and CDR2 are MNHNS and SASEGT. V was clipped by 2 bases and J by 3 bases; unmatched bases: 8. CDR3 length equals 17 residues. Here the CDR3 reads CASSEPRDRVSNQPQHF. In DNA, the CDR3 is TGTGCCAGCAGTGAACCCCGGGACAGGGTCTCCAATCAGCCCCAGCATTTT.

The DNA for the CDR3 is TGTGCCAGCAGTTACAGGAGAGGTACGCAGTATTTT. Protein sequence: CASSYRRGTQYF. This chain links TRBV6-5 with TRBJ2-3; D unresolved. The CDR3 contains 12 residues. Deletions cut 2 bases from V and 8 bases from J, with 8 bases between. Germline lookup yields CDR1 MNHEY and CDR2 SVGAGI.

This clone has only a few counts. This chain connects TRBV10-1 to TRBJ1-2; 9 positions agree with TRBD1. After removal of 9 bases from V and 8 bases from J, the junction contained 19 bases not matched to a gene. The CDR3 covers 16 residues. Germline CDR1 WNHNN, CDR2 SYGVQD (reference sequence). The CDR3 sequence: CARTARDRVIFTGYTF. The DNA for the CDR3 is TGCGCCAGGACTGCCAGGGACAGGGTAATATTTACGGGCTACACCTTC.

The gene calls are TRBV9 and TRBJ1-6; 9 bases are a match to TRBD1. CDR3 length: 21 amino acids. V trimming: 0 bases; J trimming: 8 bases; junction bases outside the gene matches: 21. Germline V gene sequence: CDR1 SGDLS, CDR2 YYNGEE. The CDR3 reads CASSVGPPGQGGNGVDSPLHF. The CDR3 DNA follows: TGTGCCAGCAGCGTAGGCCCCCCGGGACAGGGAGGAAACGGGGTTGATTCACCCCTCCACTTT.